One and the same sample provided the 9 T cell receptor beta chains below, sequenced in a study of memory CD4+ T cells and cytomegalovirus serostatus. The sort gate was single viable CD3+CD4+CD8-CD45RO+ cells for memory CD4+ T cells. This table comes from immunoSEQ multiplex PCR, and its TCRdb copy is limited to in-frame clones, with some not included. This sample has over 40,000 clones, with approximately 84% found just once. Sequencing used memory CD4+ T cells from blood. The origin of the receptors is an adult in good health and CMV-seronegative.

The chain joins TRBV5-1 to TRBJ2-3; tentative D call: TRBD1 (5 bases). Trimming shortened V by 0 bases and J by 4 bases, and 15 bases separated the two germline ends. There are 16 residues in the CDR3. Germline CDR1 reads SGHRS; CDR2 reads YFSETQ. The chain's CDR3 is CASSLDGLGVADTQYF. CDR3 in DNA: TGCGCCAGCAGCTTGGACGGGCTAGGGGTGGCAGATACGCAGTATTTT.

This chain joins TRBV5-4 and TRBJ1-1; 9 positions match TRBD1. Germline V gene lookup returns CDR1 SGHNT and CDR2 YYREEE (reference sequence). The ends lost 7 bases at V and 1 base at J; junction bases unmatched: 8. The CDR3 is 15 residues long. CDR3 protein: CASSPGQGSNTEAFF. DNA of the CDR3: TGTGCCAGCTCTCCGGGACAGGGATCGAACACTGAAGCTTTCTTT.

The gene calls are TRBV5-6 and TRBJ1-1, with D uncertain. The CDR3 runs to 13 residues. Germline assignment: CDR1 SGHDT and CDR2 YYEEEE. V was shortened by 5 bases and J by 1 base, with 9 bases between the two germline ends. Here the CDR3 DNA reads TGTGCCAGCAGACACATGGGGAACACTGAAGCTTTCTTT. This gives the protein CASRHMGNTEAFF.

This clone showed up just a few times. This chain connects TRBV18 to TRBJ1-1; D not certain. Between the trimmed V and J ends, which lost 3 bases and 0 bases, there was a span of 11 bases. The germline CDR1 and CDR2 sequences are KGHSH and LQKENI. This CDR3 is 15 amino acids long. CDR3 bases: TGTGCCAGCTCACCCCAAGGACTCCTGAACACTGAAGCTTTCTTT. Translation gives CASSPQGLLNTEAFF.

This clone was detected a few times. The chain uses TRBV7-9 and TRBJ2-1; no reliable D call. The germline gives CDR1 SEHNR, CDR2 FQNEAQ (reference sequence). The CDR3 covers 12 residues. Trimming shortened V by 0 bases and J by 11 bases, and 8 bases separated the two germline ends. Written as DNA, the CDR3 is TGTGCCAGCAGCTTAGCTGGCCGTCAGCAGTTCTTC. This sequence encodes CASSLAGRQQFF.

The rearrangement links TRBV12-5 to TRBJ2-2, with D possibly matching TRBD1 (6 bases). Trimming removed 6 bases at V and 6 bases at J, with 14 bases between. The length of the CDR3 is 14 residues. CDR1 is LGHNT, CDR2 FRNRAP, per germline. Here the CDR3 DNA reads TGTGCTAGTGGACTTACAGGGTGGGCCGGGGAGCTGTTTTTT. This gives the protein CASGLTGWAGELFF.

The chain recombines TRBV9 with TRBJ1-3, with 7 bases matching TRBD1. CDR1 is SGDLS, CDR2 YYNGEE, per germline. Trimming removed 2 bases from V and 0 bases from J; junction bases left unmatched: 8. The length of the CDR3 is 17 residues. CDR3 residues: CASSVDIGDSSGNTIYF. CDR3 bases: TGTGCCAGCAGCGTTGATATCGGGGACAGCTCTGGAAACACCATATATTTT.

This sequence joins TRBV28 and TRBJ1-3; D is possibly TRBD1 (5 bases). Between the trimmed V and J ends, which lost 5 bases and 2 bases, there was a span of 13 bases. Germline loops: CDR1 MDHEN, CDR2 SYDVKM. CDR3 size: 15 residues. CDR3 DNA: TGTGCCAGCAGTCCTCCAAGGGGAACTGGAAACACCATATATTTT. Protein: CASSPPRGTGNTIYF.

This clone was seen only a few times. The rearrangement joins TRBV6-5 to TRBJ1-1; D is unclear. This CDR3 is built from 13 residues. V lost 0 bases, J lost 4 bases, and 6 bases lay in between. Per the germline V gene, CDR1 is MNHEY and CDR2 is SVGAGI. For the CDR3, the DNA is TGTGCCAGCAGTTACTCGGAGGGCACTGAAGCTTTCTTT. Translated: CASSYSEGTEAFF.